The 32 T cell receptor beta chains below all came from one sample that was sequenced in a study of blood T cell repertoires in COVID-19. Libraries were prepared by immunoSEQ multiplex PCR; TCRdb keeps only in-frame clonotypes and omits some of them. This table holds about 320,000 clones, 75% to 85% found once. Input material: peripheral blood. The receptor source for this set is a human donor in a cohort sampled during active COVID-19.

This clone was observed a single time. The rearrangement links TRBV6-5 to TRBJ1-5, with 8 bases that match TRBD1. V lost 6 bases and J lost 2; bases outside the gene matches: 3. Germline CDR1 and CDR2: MNHEY and SVGAGI. The CDR3 covers 14 residues. This chain's CDR3 is CASSMDRGNQPQHF. CDR3 in DNA: TGTGCCAGCAGCATGGACAGGGGCAATCAGCCCCAGCATTTT.

In its sample, this clone was seen a few times. The chain has TRBV5-1 and TRBJ2-7; D is possibly TRBD2 (6 bases). Trimming stripped 0 bases from V and 5 bases from J, with 12 bases between. The CDR3 spans 14 residues. The germline V gene encodes CDR1 SGHRS and CDR2 YFSETQ. CDR3 bases: TGCGCCAGCAGCTTGGGGACTATGTCCCACGAGCAGTACTTC. Encoded protein: CASSLGTMSHEQYF.

CDR3 coding DNA: TGCGCCAGCAGCTTGGACAGGGGCGATGGAAACACCATATATTTT. Its translation: CASSLDRGDGNTIYF. The V and J genes are TRBV5-1 and TRBJ1-3, with 7 bases matching TRBD1. This CDR3 has 15 amino acids. The V segment lost 0 bases and the J segment 3 bases; nucleotides outside the gene matches: 3. Germline lookup yields CDR1 SGHRS and CDR2 YFSETQ.

To note about this clone: Other nucleotide sequences from this sample produce the same CDR3. The chain carries TRBV9 and TRBJ2-7; possibly TRBD1 for D (5 bases). The CDR3 sequence is 14 residues long. V lost 2 bases to trimming and J lost 0 bases, with 9 bases between them. Germline V gene data show CDR1 as SGDLS and CDR2 as YYNGEE. The CDR3 sequence is CASSVGQSSYEQYF. In DNA form, the CDR3 reads TGTGCCAGCAGCGTGGGGCAAAGCTCCTACGAGCAGTACTTC.

About this clone: A much larger clone differs by one base, so this may be a read error. At the DNA level, this CDR3 is encoded by other sequences in the same sample as well. This chain joins TRBV9 and TRBJ1-2, with 7 bases that match TRBD1. The length of the CDR3 is 13 residues. V gave up 4 bases and J gave up 2 bases; unmatched junction bases: 2. CDR1 and CDR2 (germline): SGDLS, YYNGEE. The CDR3 region is CASSPDRNYGYTF. The CDR3 nucleotides are TGTGCCAGCAGCCCGGACAGGAACTATGGCTACACCTTC. The variable domain in full, completed from reference TRBV9 and TRBJ1-2, reads DSGVTQTPKHLITATGQRVTLRCSPRSGDLSVYWYQQSLDQGLQFLIQYYNGEERAKGNILERFSAQQFPDLHSELNLSSLELGDSALYFCASSPDRNYGYTFGSGTRLTVV.

The CDR3, as DNA: TGTGCCAGTAGTATACTCCAGGGACAGGGGAACACTGAAGCTTTCTTT. Residues: CASSILQGQGNTEAFF. The chain joins TRBV19 to TRBJ1-1; TRBD1 matches at 9 bases. Germline trimming cut 2 bases from V and 1 base from J; bases unmatched to any gene: 5. The CDR3 is 16 residues long. Germline assignment: CDR1 LNHDA and CDR2 SQIVND (reference sequence).

The chain couples TRBV9 to TRBJ2-1; 8 bases match TRBD1. This CDR3 is built from 15 residues. Germline trimming cut 2 bases from V and 2 bases from J; bases unmatched to any gene: 3. The germline V gene encodes CDR1 SGDLS and CDR2 YYNGEE. CDR3 amino acids: CASSVRQGTYNEQFF. The DNA for the CDR3 is TGTGCCAGCAGCGTCCGACAGGGGACCTACAATGAGCAGTTCTTC.

The rearrangement links TRBV7-2 to TRBJ1-5; a possible D gene is TRBD1 (5 bases). This CDR3 region has 13 residues. The V gene lost 5 bases and the J gene lost 6 bases, with 11 bases spanning the gap. From germline, CDR1 is SGHTA and CDR2 FQGNSA. The CDR3 coding sequence is TGTGCCAGCAGCGCCTCCGGGGGTCAGCCCCAGCATTTT. Its protein product is CASSASGGQPQHF.

The chain uses TRBV14 and TRBJ2-6; 7 nucleotides align to TRBD1. CDR3 length: 16 residues. Germline V gene lookup returns CDR1 SGHDN and CDR2 FVKESK. V was clipped by 4 bases and J by 4 bases; unmatched bases: 7. In DNA form, the CDR3 reads TGTGCCAGCAGCCGTCTCAGGGGGTTAGGGGCCAACGTCCTGACTTTC. This gives the protein CASSRLRGLGANVLTF.

The chain uses TRBV6-5 and TRBJ1-4, with TRBD1 matching 10 bases. The CDR3 is 13 residues long. Losses at the gene ends were 10 bases for V and 6 bases for J; bases not matched to a gene: 5. Looked up from germline, CDR1 is MNHEY and CDR2 is SVGAGI. The CDR3: CATAGTGDEKLFF. The CDR3 coding sequence is TGTGCCACCGCCGGGACAGGGGATGAAAAACTGTTTTTT.

This clone was seen only once. The gene calls are TRBV18 and TRBJ1-2; 7 nucleotides align to TRBD1. The CDR3 is 13 residues long. Germline-derived CDR1 and CDR2 are KGHSH and LQKENI. The V gene end was trimmed by 3 bases and the J gene end by 2 bases; junction bases not matched to a gene: 0. The CDR3 DNA is TGTGCCAGCTCACCGGGACAGAACTATGGCTACACCTTC. It translates to CASSPGQNYGYTF. The full variable domain, completed using reference TRBV18 and TRBJ1-2, is NAGVMQNPRHLVRRRGQEARLRCSPMKGHSHVYWYRQLPEEGLKFMVYLQKENIIDESGMPKERFSAEFPKEGPSILRIQQVVRGDSAAYFCASSPGQNYGYTFGSGTRLTVV.

The rearrangement joins TRBV6-4 to TRBJ2-1; TRBD2 matches 12 bases. The germline V gene encodes CDR1 MRHNA and CDR2 SNTAGT. This CDR3 has 16 residues. The trim removed 0 bases at V and 7 bases at J, leaving 4 bases unmatched. CDR3 bases: TGTGCCAGCAGTGACTCGCCTAGCGGGGGGGTGAATGAGCAGTTCTTC. Amino acid sequence: CASSDSPSGGVNEQFF.

The chain carries TRBV6-5 and TRBJ1-1; D is possibly TRBD1 (5 bases). The CDR3 extends over 14 amino acids. Deletions cut 6 bases from V and 5 bases from J, with 16 bases between. Germline CDR1 and CDR2: MNHEY and SVGAGI. CDR3 region: CASSLRGIGTEAFF. The DNA of the CDR3 is TGTGCCAGCAGCCTTCGGGGGATTGGGACTGAAGCTTTCTTT.

This clone came up a few times. V and J are TRBV18 and TRBJ1-3; 10 nucleotides align to TRBD1. The CDR3 has 17 residues. The trim removed 6 bases at V and 1 base at J, leaving 9 bases unmatched. Per germline, CDR1 KGHSH and CDR2 LQKENI. The CDR3 protein is CASSPGTGVKSGNTIYF. The CDR3 coding sequence is TGTGCCAGCTCGCCCGGGACAGGGGTTAAATCTGGAAACACCATATATTTT.

The chain employs TRBV19 and TRBJ1-3; TRBD1 might be the D (6 bases). The V gene's germline CDR1 is LNHDA and CDR2 SQIVND (reference sequence). V was cut by 7 bases and J by 2 bases, with 15 bases left in between. CDR3 length: 15 amino acids. CDR3 DNA sequence: TGTGCCAGTAAGACTCGGGGGGCAACTGGAAACACCATATATTTT. It codes for CASKTRGATGNTIYF.

As DNA, the CDR3 is TGTGCCACCAGACACCTGGAAGGGGCGAATTCACCCCTCCACTTT. This codes for CATRHLEGANSPLHF. The V gene is TRBV15, the J gene TRBJ1-6, with D possibly TRBD1 on 5 matching bases. This CDR3 comprises 15 residues. Germline lookup yields CDR1 LNHNV and CDR2 YYDKDF (reference sequence). V lost 6 bases to trimming and J lost 7 bases, with 16 bases between them. Full variable domain (outside the CDR3, taken from reference TRBV15 and TRBJ1-6): DAMVIQNPRYQVTQFGKPVTLSCSQTLNHNVMYWYQQKSSQAPKLLFHYYDKDFNNEADTPDNFQSRRPNTSFCFLDIRSPGLGDTAMYLCATRHLEGANSPLHFGNGTRLTVT.

This clone has just one count. The gene calls are TRBV24-1 and TRBJ2-7; 10 bases are a match to TRBD2. The germline CDR1 and CDR2 sequences are KGHDR and SFDVKD. This CDR3 has 19 residues. V dropped 0 bases and J dropped 2; count of bases not matched to a gene: 12. This chain's CDR3 is CATSDLPGLAGDKTYEQYF. The DNA of the CDR3 is TGTGCCACCAGTGATTTGCCGGGGCTAGCGGGGGATAAAACCTACGAGCAGTACTTC.

The chain joins TRBV5-1 to TRBJ2-3, with 9 bases aligning to TRBD1. V lost 1 base, J lost 2 bases, and 11 bases stayed unmatched. Germline assignment: CDR1 SGHRS and CDR2 YFSETQ. The CDR3 covers 18 residues. CDR3 protein: CASSLFTGTGPYTDTQYF. For the CDR3, the DNA is TGCGCCAGCAGCTTGTTCACCGGGACAGGGCCTTACACAGATACGCAGTATTTT.

This clone was seen more than once but under ten times. The V and J genes are TRBV5-1 and TRBJ1-1; no reliable D call. Germline lookup yields CDR1 SGHRS and CDR2 YFSETQ. Trimming stripped 0 bases from V and 6 bases from J, with 15 bases between. The CDR3 extends over 15 amino acids. The CDR3 DNA sequence: TGCGCCAGCAGCTTGGAGCCAGCGGGTAACGCTGAAGCTTTCTTT. Protein product: CASSLEPAGNAEAFF.

V is TRBV19 and J is TRBJ2-2; D is ambiguous. The CDR3 contains 12 residues. Germline V gene data show CDR1 as LNHDA and CDR2 as SQIVND (reference sequence). Deletions cut 7 bases from V and 6 bases from J, with 9 bases between. The CDR3 here is CASTTPPGELFF. CDR3 bases: TGTGCCAGTACTACCCCACCCGGGGAGCTGTTTTTT. The whole variable domain, remainder taken from reference TRBV19 and TRBJ2-2, is DGGITQSPKYLFRKEGQNVTLSCEQNLNHDAMYWYRQDPGQGLRLIYYSQIVNDFQKGDIAEGYSVSREKKESFPLTVTSAQKNPTAFYLCASTTPPGELFFGEGSRLTVL.

CDR3 residues: CASSYRTGSNTGELFF. CDR3 sequence (DNA): TGTGCCAGCAGCTATAGGACAGGGTCGAACACCGGGGAGCTGTTTTTT. The chain carries TRBV7-7 and TRBJ2-2, with 8 bases that match TRBD1. Germline CDR1 reads SSHAT; CDR2 reads FNYEAQ (reference sequence). The CDR3 is 16 residues long. With 4 bases clipped from V and 0 bases from J, the junction kept 4 bases outside the gene matches. Full variable domain (remainder filled in from reference TRBV7-7 and TRBJ2-2): GAGVSQSPRYKVTKRGQDVTLRCDPISSHATLYWYQQALGQGPEFLTYFNYEAQPDKSGLPSDRFSAERPEGSISTLTIQRTEQRDSAMYRCASSYRTGSNTGELFFGEGSRLTVL.

This clone was detected only once. The chain uses TRBV18 and TRBJ2-3; D unresolved. Trimming took off 2 bases at V and 3 bases at J, with 3 bases between the two ends. From germline, CDR1 is KGHSH and CDR2 LQKENI. The CDR3 spans 12 residues. In DNA form, the CDR3 reads TGTGCCAGCTCACCATCGACAGATACGCAGTATTTT. Translated: CASSPSTDTQYF.

The V gene is TRBV5-1, the J gene TRBJ1-1, with 8 bases that match TRBD1. The CDR3 sequence is 14 residues long. V shed 7 bases and J 11 bases; nucleotides not matched to a gene: 16. Germline CDR1 and CDR2: SGHRS and YFSETQ. CDR3 loop: CASCQGQDLSKAFF. The CDR3 DNA is TGCGCCAGCTGCCAGGGACAGGACCTTTCTAAGGCTTTCTTT.

J is TRBJ1-1 and V is TRBV6-5, with D possibly being TRBD1 (5 bases). The CDR3 is 13 residues long. V was cut by 5 bases and J by 6 bases, with 13 bases left in between. The V gene's germline CDR1 is MNHEY and CDR2 SVGAGI. The CDR3 is CASSLGGLAEAFF. CDR3 nucleotides: TGTGCCAGCAGTCTTGGGGGGTTAGCTGAAGCTTTCTTT.

This chain's CDR3 is CATRPDISSGANVLTF. The CDR3 region has the DNA TGTGCCACCAGGCCGGACATAAGCTCTGGGGCCAACGTCCTGACTTTC. The chain couples TRBV15 to TRBJ2-6; maybe TRBD1 (5 bases). V was clipped by 6 bases and J by 0 bases, with 12 bases between them. This CDR3 is built from 16 residues. Germline lookup yields CDR1 LNHNV and CDR2 YYDKDF (reference sequence).

The V gene is TRBV19, the J gene TRBJ1-1; weak D call: TRBD1 (5 bases). The CDR3 has 14 amino acids. The V gene lost 4 bases and the J gene lost 0 bases, with 9 bases spanning the gap. Germline V gives CDR1 LNHDA, CDR2 SQIVND (reference sequence). CDR3 nucleotides: TGTGCCAGTAGTAAGCGACAGCTGAACACTGAAGCTTTCTTT. It yields the protein CASSKRQLNTEAFF.

The chain links TRBV4-2 to TRBJ2-3; TRBD2 matches at 12 bases. The CDR3 runs to 15 residues. V lost 2 bases to trimming and J lost 6 bases; unmatched junction nucleotides: 3. Per germline, CDR1 LGHNA and CDR2 YNFKEQ. CDR3 loop: CASSQSSGGEDTQYF. The CDR3 nucleotides read TGTGCCAGCAGCCAATCTAGCGGGGGGGAGGATACGCAGTATTTT.

This chain links TRBV7-3 with TRBJ2-1, with D possibly TRBD1 on 6 matching bases. The V end was cut by 4 bases, the J end by 13 bases, with 20 bases between. The CDR3 has 14 residues. The germline V gene encodes CDR1 SGHTA and CDR2 FQGTGA. The CDR3 DNA is TGTGCCAGCAGCTCCCAGCCTCTAGGGGGTGAACAGTTCTTC. It is translated as CASSSQPLGGEQFF. Using reference TRBV7-3 and TRBJ2-1 for the parts outside the CDR3, the full variable domain is GAGVSQTPSNKVTEKGKYVELRCDPISGHTALYWYRQSLGQGPEFLIYFQGTGAADDSGLPNDRFFAVRPEGSVSTLKIQRTERGDSAVYLCASSSQPLGGEQFFGPGTRLTVL.

This clone was seen once. The genes are TRBV5-1 and TRBJ2-7; a possible D gene is TRBD1 (6 bases). Germline values: CDR1 SGHRS, CDR2 YFSETQ. The CDR3 covers 15 residues. V shed 2 bases and J shed 2 bases, with 14 bases lying between them. DNA for the CDR3: TGCGCCAGCAGCTTAATAACGGACAGCACCTACGAGCAGTACTTC. The encoded protein is CASSLITDSTYEQYF.

The V call is TRBV19, the J call TRBJ2-7; 7 nucleotides match TRBD1. Germline values: CDR1 LNHDA, CDR2 SQIVND (reference sequence). V was clipped by 5 bases and J by 3 bases; unmatched bases: 10. The CDR3 loop spans 15 amino acids. The CDR3 sequence is CASSEYGTADYEQYF. CDR3 sequence (DNA): TGTGCCAGTAGTGAGTATGGGACAGCAGACTACGAGCAGTACTTC. Full variable domain (missing parts from reference TRBV19 and TRBJ2-7): DGGITQSPKYLFRKEGQNVTLSCEQNLNHDAMYWYRQDPGQGLRLIYYSQIVNDFQKGDIAEGYSVSREKKESFPLTVTSAQKNPTAFYLCASSEYGTADYEQYFGPGTRLTVT.

The chain carries TRBV6-6 and TRBJ1-2; TRBD1 is a possible D gene (6 bases). The CDR3 is made up of 18 amino acids. Germline lookup yields CDR1 MNHNY and CDR2 SVGAGI (reference sequence). Trimming shortened V by 5 bases and J by 5 bases, and 27 bases separated the two germline ends. This CDR3 is CASSPGTRLPTVRYGYTF. CDR3 coding DNA: TGTGCCAGCAGTCCCGGGACAAGGCTCCCGACGGTCCGTTATGGCTACACCTTC.

This chain connects TRBV10-3 to TRBJ2-1, with TRBD2 matching 8 bases. This CDR3 has 16 residues. The J segment lost 9 bases and the V segment lost 0 bases, leaving 10 bases of the junction unmatched. Germline V gene data show CDR1 as ENHRY and CDR2 as SYGVKD. The CDR3 DNA sequence: TGTGCCATCAGTGAGTCGACTCTTGGACTAGCTGGTGAGCAGTTCTTC. It yields the protein CAISESTLGLAGEQFF.